The 14 T cell receptor beta chains given below trace back to one sample, sequenced in a study of control samples from healthy donors and cancer patients. Assay used: immunoSEQ multiplex PCR; TCRdb lists only in-frame clones, some missing. Of tens of thousands of clones listed, around 87% are singletons. Sequencing was performed on PBMCs. These receptors were collected from a woman aged 50 to 65 with head and neck cancer.

This clone was counted only a few times. The chain couples TRBV7-3 to TRBJ1-6; D possibly corresponds to TRBD1 (5 bases). Per germline, CDR1 SGHTA and CDR2 FQGTGA. Trimming cost V 4 bases and J 7 bases, with 8 bases left between them. The CDR3 consists of 13 residues. CDR3 DNA sequence: TGTGCCAGCAGCTCGACAGCGAATTCACCCCTCCACTTT. Protein: CASSSTANSPLHF.

The chain links TRBV6-6 to TRBJ2-7, with D unresolved. The ends were cut back, 0 bases at V and 2 bases at J, with 11 bases in the middle. The CDR3 runs to 15 residues. Germline loops: CDR1 MNHNY, CDR2 SVGAGI (reference sequence). The CDR3 sequence is CASSYSGGRTYEQYF. In nucleotides, the CDR3 is TGTGCCAGCAGTTACTCGGGCGGCCGTACCTACGAGCAGTACTTC.

The chain has TRBV3-1 (or the pseudogene TRBV3-2) and TRBJ1-2, with TRBD1 as a possible D gene (6 bases). The CDR3 is 14 residues long. CDR1 LGHDT and CDR2 YNNKEL come from the germline V gene (reference sequence). V lost 4 bases and J lost 7, with 16 bases in between. The CDR3 nucleotides are TGTGCCAGCAGCCCATTGGGGGGCGCGGGTGGCTACACCTTC. Protein sequence: CASSPLGGAGGYTF.

The CDR3, as DNA: TGTGCCAGCAGTATAACAGGGGGCACTGAAGCTTTCTTT. Protein: CASSITGGTEAFF. The rearrangement joins TRBV27 to TRBJ1-1; 8 nucleotides line up with TRBD1. This CDR3 has 13 amino acids. CDR1 and CDR2 from the germline V gene are MNHEY and SMNVEV (reference sequence). V lost 5 bases, J lost 4 bases, and 3 bases stayed unmatched.

The rearrangement uses TRBV6-5 and TRBJ1-1; 7 bases fit TRBD1. Germline V gene sequence: CDR1 MNHEY, CDR2 SVGAGI. The V gene end was trimmed by 5 bases and the J gene end by 11 bases; junction bases not matched to a gene: 8. CDR3 length: 12 residues. CDR3 sequence reads: CASSTFQGEAFF. CDR3 nucleotide sequence: TGTGCCAGCAGTACATTCCAGGGGGAGGCTTTCTTT.

V and J are TRBV6-5 and TRBJ2-1; 8 positions match TRBD1. V was pared by 10 bases and J by 0 bases, with 8 bases of the junction left unmatched. The CDR3 covers 15 residues. Germline V gives CDR1 MNHEY, CDR2 SVGAGI. The CDR3 sequence is CAISTGTGSYNEQFF. DNA for the CDR3: TGTGCCATCTCCACCGGGACAGGCTCCTACAATGAGCAGTTCTTC.

As to this clone: At one of its ends the junction is not consistent with the germline gene, which may arise from a read error. Other nucleotide sequences in the sample specify the same CDR3. The chain employs TRBV2 and TRBJ1-2; D is undetermined. The CDR3 extends over 12 amino acids. Germline V gives CDR1 SNHLY, CDR2 FYNNEI. In nucleotides, the CDR3 is TGTGCCAGCAGAGGACGGAACTACGGCTACACCTTC. It yields the protein CASRGRNYGYTF.

This chain uses TRBV30 with TRBJ2-1; D is unclear. This CDR3 region has 12 residues. Germline V gives CDR1 GTSNPN, CDR2 SVGIG (reference sequence). Trimming removed 2 bases from V and 8 bases from J, with 10 bases in between. CDR3 coding DNA: TGTGCCTGGAGTCCCGGACCCGATGAGCAGTTCTTC. It specifies CAWSPGPDEQFF.

This clone was observed a handful of times. The chain recombines TRBV7-2 with TRBJ2-7; TRBD1 matches at 10 bases. Germline CDR1 and CDR2: SGHTA and FQGNSA. The CDR3 has 15 amino acids. V shed 5 bases, J shed 1 base, and the junction held 5 bases outside the gene matches. The CDR3 DNA reads as TGTGCCAGCAGCCAAAGGACAGGGGGATCCTACGAGCAGTACTTC. Protein sequence: CASSQRTGGSYEQYF.

The rearrangement links TRBV28 to TRBJ1-2; TRBD1 matches at 9 bases. Germline V gene sequence: CDR1 MDHEN, CDR2 SYDVKM. The ends lost 7 bases at V and 4 bases at J; junction bases unmatched: 10. This CDR3 has 15 residues. The CDR3 DNA is TGTGCCAGCACCCAGGACAGGGGCCTAGGCTATGGCTACACCTTC. This encodes CASTQDRGLGYGYTF.

J is TRBJ1-1 and V is TRBV3-1 (or the pseudogene TRBV3-2); D remains unclear. Trimming took 2 bases from V and 3 from J, leaving 16 bases between them. The CDR3 consists of 16 residues. CDR1 LGHDT and CDR2 YNNKEL come from the germline V gene (reference sequence). The CDR3 DNA sequence: TGTGCCAGCAGCCAACTATTAGGGTTGCAAGACACTGAAGCTTTCTTT. Translated, it gives CASSQLLGLQDTEAFF.

The chain links TRBV5-4 to TRBJ2-7; D not certain. This CDR3 is 14 amino acids long. V lost 3 bases and J 7 bases, leaving 17 bases between the germline ends. The germline V gene has CDR1 SGHNT and CDR2 YYREEE (reference sequence). CDR3 protein: CASSSKTGVSEQYF. The CDR3 DNA sequence: TGTGCCAGCAGCTCCAAAACTGGGGTTAGTGAGCAGTACTTC. The full variable domain, in which reference TRBV5-4 and TRBJ2-7 provide the parts outside the CDR3, is ETGVTQSPTHLIKTRGQQVTLRCSSQSGHNTVSWYQQALGQGPQFIFQYYREEENGRGNFPPRFSGLQFPNYSSELNVNALELDDSALYLCASSSKTGVSEQYFGPGTRLTVT.

The V call is TRBV3-1 (or the pseudogene TRBV3-2), the J call TRBJ1-1; no clear D gene. Trimming took off 0 bases at V and 7 bases at J, with 9 bases between the two ends. This CDR3 is 13 amino acids long. In germline, CDR1 is LGHDT, CDR2 YNNKEL (reference sequence). CDR3 protein: CASSQDGRHEAFF. CDR3 nucleotides: TGTGCCAGCAGCCAAGATGGGCGGCATGAAGCTTTCTTT.

This clone came up once. At one of its ends the junction is not consistent with the germline gene, which may arise from a read error. The chain links TRBV28 to TRBJ1-3; D gene ambiguous. Germline V gives CDR1 MDHEN, CDR2 SYDVKM. This CDR3 has 17 residues. The chain's CDR3 is CASRQTRGLSLGKTIYF. The DNA for the CDR3 is TGTGCCAGCAGACAGACGAGAGGACTGTCTCTTGGAAAGACCATATATTTT.